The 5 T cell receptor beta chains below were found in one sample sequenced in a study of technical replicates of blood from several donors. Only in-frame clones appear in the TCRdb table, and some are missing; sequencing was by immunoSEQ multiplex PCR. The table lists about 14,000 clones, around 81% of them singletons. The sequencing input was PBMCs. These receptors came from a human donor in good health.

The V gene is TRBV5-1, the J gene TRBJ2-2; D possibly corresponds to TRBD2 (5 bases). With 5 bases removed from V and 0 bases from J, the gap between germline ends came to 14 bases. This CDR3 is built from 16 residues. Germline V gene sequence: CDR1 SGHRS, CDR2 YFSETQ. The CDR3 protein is CASRWSGTPNTGELFF. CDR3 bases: TGCGCCAGCAGGTGGAGCGGCACTCCGAACACCGGGGAGCTGTTTTTT.

CDR3 loop: CASSTTGGSSYNEQFF. The CDR3 nucleotides are TGTGCCAGCAGCACCACGGGGGGAAGCTCCTACAATGAGCAGTTCTTC. This rearrangement joins TRBV28 to TRBJ2-1, with 7 bases identical to TRBD2. V gave up 6 bases and J gave up 0 bases; unmatched junction bases: 8. The CDR3 runs 16 residues. Per germline, CDR1 MDHEN and CDR2 SYDVKM. The whole variable domain, remainder taken from reference TRBV28 and TRBJ2-1, is DVKVTQSSRYLVKRTGEKVFLECVQDMDHENMFWYRQDPGLGLRLIYFSYDVKMKEKGDIPEGYSVSREKKERFSLILESASTNQTSMYLCASSTTGGSSYNEQFFGPGTRLTVL.

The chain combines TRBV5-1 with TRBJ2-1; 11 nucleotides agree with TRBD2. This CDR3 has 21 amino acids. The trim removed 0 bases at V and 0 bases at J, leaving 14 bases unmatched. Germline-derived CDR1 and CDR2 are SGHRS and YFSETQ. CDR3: CASSLVPALAGVTSSYNEQFF. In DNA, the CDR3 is TGCGCCAGCAGCTTGGTCCCGGCACTAGCGGGAGTGACCAGCTCCTACAATGAGCAGTTCTTC.

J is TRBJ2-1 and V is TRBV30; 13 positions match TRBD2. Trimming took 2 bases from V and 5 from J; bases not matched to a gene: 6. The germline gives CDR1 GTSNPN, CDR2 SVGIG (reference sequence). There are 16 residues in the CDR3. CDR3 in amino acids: CAWSHGLAGAHNEQFF. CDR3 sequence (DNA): TGTGCCTGGAGTCACGGACTAGCGGGAGCCCACAATGAGCAGTTCTTC.

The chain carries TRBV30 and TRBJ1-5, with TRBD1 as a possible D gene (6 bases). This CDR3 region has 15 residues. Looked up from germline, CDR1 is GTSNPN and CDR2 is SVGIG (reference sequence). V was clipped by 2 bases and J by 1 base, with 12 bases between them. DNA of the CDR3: TGTGCCTGGAGTAGACGGGACATAAGCAATCAGCCCCAGCATTTT. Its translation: CAWSRRDISNQPQHF.